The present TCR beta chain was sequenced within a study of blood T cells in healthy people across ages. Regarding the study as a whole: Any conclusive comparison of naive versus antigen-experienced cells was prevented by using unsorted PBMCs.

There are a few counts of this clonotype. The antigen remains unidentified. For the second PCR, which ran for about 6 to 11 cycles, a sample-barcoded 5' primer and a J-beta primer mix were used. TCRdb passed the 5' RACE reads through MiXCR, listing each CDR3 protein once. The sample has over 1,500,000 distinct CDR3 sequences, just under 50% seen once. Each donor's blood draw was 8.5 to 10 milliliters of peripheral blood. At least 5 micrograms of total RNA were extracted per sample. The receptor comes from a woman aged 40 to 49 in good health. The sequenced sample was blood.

CDR3 bases: TGTGCCAGCGTATCGCCGGGACAGGGATTCTACGAGCAGTACTTC. Amino acid sequence: CASVSPGQGFYEQYF. This sequence joins TRBV11-2 and TRBJ2-7, with 9 bases matching TRBD1. Trimming took 8 bases from V and 3 from J; bases not matched to a gene: 11. CDR1 SGHAT and CDR2 FQNNGV come from the germline V gene. The CDR3 totals 15 residues.